This TCR beta chain comes out of a study of sequential checkpoint blockade in melanoma. Using immunoSEQ multiplex PCR, the repertoire was profiled, and TCRdb retains in-frame clones only, with some absent. The data contain fewer than 40,000 clones, 75% to 90% of them singletons. Stated treatment: randomized to nivolumab then ipilimumab (arm A) or the reverse (arm B). The CDR3 contains 15 residues. The trim removed 1 base at V and 2 bases at J, leaving 3 bases unmatched. Germline-derived CDR1 and CDR2 are GTSNPN and SVGIG (reference sequence). Source: CD8+ T cells sorted from blood (inferred from file names), taken from a patient given nivolumab and ipilimumab in sequence. The chain employs TRBV30 and TRBJ1-2, with 11 bases matching TRBD1. This sequence was found in a human donor with melanoma. The CDR3, as DNA: TGTGCCTGGAGTGCGGGACAGGGGGTCAACTATGGCTACACCTTC. This gives the protein CAWSAGQGVNYGYTF.